This T cell receptor (beta chain) is from a study of T cells in Graves' hyperthyroidism and ophthalmopathy. Study in general: Peripheral blood specimens were obtained at initial diagnosis, prior to any treatment.

V lost 6 bases to trimming and J lost 7 bases; unmatched junction nucleotides: 11. Germline CDR1 is MDHEN and CDR2 is SYDVKM. The CDR3 runs to 16 residues. Each person with ophthalmopathy scored at least 3 on the Clinical Activity Score, reached NOSPECS grade 4 or higher, and had been ill under 3 months. Amplified TCR beta CDR3 regions derived from RNA transcripts. HTBI primers were the set used in a first-round RT-PCR of the TCR CDR3. TCRdb fed the multiplex PCR reads into MiXCR, producing one record per CDR3 protein. In the table there are 600,000 to 650,000 distinct CDR3 sequences, around 20% of which are singletons.

The chain combines TRBV28 with TRBJ2-3; TRBD2 matches 12 bases. The TCR sequence derives from a young man with Graves' ophthalmopathy. The sequencing input was blood. CDR3 in DNA: TGTGCCAGCAGAGCCGGACTAGCGGGACAGACCAATACGCAGTATTTT. Its protein product is CASRAGLAGQTNTQYF. The full variable domain, in which reference TRBV28 and TRBJ2-3 provide the parts outside the CDR3, is DVKVTQSSRYLVKRTGEKVFLECVQDMDHENMFWYRQDPGLGLRLIYFSYDVKMKEKGDIPEGYSVSREKKERFSLILESASTNQTSMYLCASRAGLAGQTNTQYFGPGTRLTVL.